This T cell receptor beta chain was retrieved from a study of cytomegalovirus exposure and HLA in healthy donors. V shed 5 bases and J shed 5 bases, with 18 bases lying between them. The germline V gene encodes CDR1 LGHNA and CDR2 YNFKEQ. The CDR3 has 15 amino acids. Assay used: immunoSEQ multiplex PCR; TCRdb lists only in-frame clones, some missing. This sample has approximately 120,000 clones, with 95% to 97% found just once. The chain employs TRBV4-2 and TRBJ1-2; tentative D call: TRBD1 (6 bases). The origin of this receptor is a man aged 18-30 years in good health and CMV-seronegative. What was sequenced was PBMCs. The CDR3 reads CASSSSDSDRYGYTF. The CDR3 DNA reads as TGTGCCAGCAGCTCCTCGGACAGTGATCGGTATGGCTACACCTTC.